This entry describes one T cell receptor (beta chain). The antigen is undetermined. Sequencing used immunoSEQ multiplex PCR; TCRdb keeps in-frame clones, though not all of them. Here the sample spans 52,000 or so clones, 70% to 90% being singletons. The sample comes from a study of cytotoxic CD8 clonotypes in ibrutinib-treated CLL. Study findings and constraints: Clonality went up at the time of ibrutinib response, stayed stable in sustained remission, and later dropped back toward its baseline level at progression. Baseline values of clonality outstripped age-matched healthy donors and followed circulating CD8+ T-cell counts. Sustained-remission and progressing patients diverged in sampling times.

The V and J ends lost 6 bases and 0 bases respectively, with 11 bases between them. The CDR3 consists of 15 residues. Germline V gene data show CDR1 as MDHEN and CDR2 as SYDVKM. Sequencing was performed on PBMCs, taken after 24 months of ibrutinib treatment. This receptor was taken from a human donor with chronic lymphocytic leukemia. The J gene is TRBJ1-4, the V gene TRBV28; D not resolved. The CDR3 DNA is TGTGCCAGCAGGGGCAGCCCTGCAACTAATGAAAAACTGTTTTTT. Protein product: CASRGSPATNEKLFF.